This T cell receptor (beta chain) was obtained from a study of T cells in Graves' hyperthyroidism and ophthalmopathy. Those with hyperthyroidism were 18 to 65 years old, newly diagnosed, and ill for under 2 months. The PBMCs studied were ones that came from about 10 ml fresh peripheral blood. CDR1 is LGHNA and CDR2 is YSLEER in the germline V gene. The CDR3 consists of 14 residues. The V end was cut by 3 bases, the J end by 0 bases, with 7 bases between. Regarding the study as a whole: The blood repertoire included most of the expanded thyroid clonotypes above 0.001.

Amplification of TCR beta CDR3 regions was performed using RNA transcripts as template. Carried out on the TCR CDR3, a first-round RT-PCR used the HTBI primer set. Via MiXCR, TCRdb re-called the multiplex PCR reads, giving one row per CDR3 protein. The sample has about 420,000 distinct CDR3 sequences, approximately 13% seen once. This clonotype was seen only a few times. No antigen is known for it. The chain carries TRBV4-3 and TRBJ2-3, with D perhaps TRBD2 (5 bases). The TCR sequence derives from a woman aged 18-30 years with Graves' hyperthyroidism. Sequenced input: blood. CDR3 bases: TGCGCCAGCAGCCAGGACTTTAGCACAGATACGCAGTATTTT. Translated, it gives CASSQDFSTDTQYF.